The 4 T cell receptor beta chains reported below all come from one sample, sequenced in a study of T cell repertoires in ileal Crohn's disease (dated by TCRdb to between 2017 and 2020). The method behind the library was the immunoSEQ multiplex PCR assay. This immuneACCESS table, as held by TCRdb, lists in-frame sequences with V and J called but not all clones. Of the missing ones, under half trace to an unresolved V gene in checked studies; the others have no known cause. For this sample the table gives some 4,200 clones, of which roughly 76% were detected only once. The ten most abundant clones make up around a fifth of the sample. The sample comprised ileal tissue. The receptors come from an adult with Crohn's disease.

The chain uses TRBV4-1 and TRBJ1-2, with TRBD1 identical over 7 bases. This CDR3 has 15 amino acids. Germline CDR1 reads MGHRA; CDR2 reads YSYEKL. The trim removed 0 bases at V and 5 bases at J, leaving 6 bases unmatched. The DNA of the CDR3 is TGCGCCAGCAGCCAAGAAAAAACAGGGGCTTATGGCTACACCTTC. Protein: CASSQEKTGAYGYTF.

The rearrangement joins TRBV27 to TRBJ2-3, with D possibly being TRBD1 (5 bases). CDR1 and CDR2 (germline): MNHEY, SMNVEV (reference sequence). V lost 2 bases and J 2 bases, leaving 14 bases between the germline ends. There are 16 residues in the CDR3. The CDR3, as DNA: TGTGCCAGCAGTTTAGACGGGCCAGGGAACACAGATACGCAGTATTTT. Translation: CASSLDGPGNTDTQYF.

The genes are TRBV7-9 and TRBJ2-6; D not resolved. The ends were cut back, 1 base at V and 0 bases at J, with 4 bases in the middle. From germline, CDR1 is SEHNR and CDR2 FQNEAQ (reference sequence). The CDR3 has 15 residues. CDR3 region: CASSLVASGANVLTF. CDR3 DNA sequence: TGTGCCAGCAGCTTAGTGGCCTCTGGGGCCAACGTCCTGACTTTC.

This rearrangement joins TRBV28 to TRBJ2-1; 12 bases map to TRBD2. The CDR3 extends over 16 amino acids. The germline CDR1 and CDR2 sequences are MDHEN and SYDVKM. Germline trimming cut 6 bases from V and 5 bases from J; bases unmatched to any gene: 8. CDR3 bases: TGTGCCAGCAGCCGCCACGGACTAGCGGGGAACAATGAGCAGTTCTTC. This sequence encodes CASSRHGLAGNNEQFF.